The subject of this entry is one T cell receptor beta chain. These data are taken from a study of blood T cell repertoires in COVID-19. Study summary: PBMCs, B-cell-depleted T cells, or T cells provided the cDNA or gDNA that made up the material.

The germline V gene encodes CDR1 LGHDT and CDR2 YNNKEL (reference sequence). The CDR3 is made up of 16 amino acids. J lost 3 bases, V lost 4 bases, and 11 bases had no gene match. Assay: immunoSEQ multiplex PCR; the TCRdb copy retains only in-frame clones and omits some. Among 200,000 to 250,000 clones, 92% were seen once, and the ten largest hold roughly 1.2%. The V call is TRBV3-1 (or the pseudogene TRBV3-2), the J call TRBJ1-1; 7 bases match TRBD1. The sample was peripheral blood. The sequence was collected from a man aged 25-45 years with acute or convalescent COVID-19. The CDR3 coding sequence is TGTGCCAGCAGCCCCGTCCTTCGTCAGGGGGACACTGAAGCTTTCTTT. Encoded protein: CASSPVLRQGDTEAFF.